This T cell receptor (beta chain) was documented in a study of shared clonotypes between healthy human individuals. About the research overall: Each donor had three CD4 naive, three CD4 memory, two CD8 naive and one CD8 memory plate.

Trimming at V came to 5 bases and at J to 5 bases, leaving 11 bases not matched to a gene. The germline gives CDR1 MDHEN, CDR2 SYDVKM. The CDR3 is 16 amino acids. Division of CD4+ cells produced a CD45RA+ naive subset and a CD45RA-negative memory subset. Execution of the assay was at deep level. Profiled with immunoSEQ multiplex PCR; TCRdb holds only in-frame clones, not every one. Among about 2,500,000 clones listed, approximately 94% were seen once. Source material: naive CD4+ T cells sorted from blood. The subset here: CD45RA+ positively selected. The chain carries TRBV28 and TRBJ1-5; 8 bases map to TRBD1. The origin of this receptor is a man aged 18 to 30 in good health. CDR3 coding DNA: TGTGCCAGCAGTCAGGGAACAGGGGGGTGGTATCAGCCCCAGCATTTT. Its translation is CASSQGTGGWYQPQHF.